The 8 T cell receptor beta chains reported below all come from one sample, sequenced in a study of cytomegalovirus exposure and HLA in healthy donors. The PCR ran on 60 Vbeta and 13 Jbeta primers. The protocol was immunoSEQ multiplex PCR, while the TCRdb copy is restricted to in-frame clones and leaves out a portion. The sample includes about 170,000 clones, approximately 86% of them seen just once. The specimen was PBMCs. The receptor set was obtained from a male donor in good health and CMV-seronegative.

The chain has TRBV5-1 and TRBJ2-1, with a weak D call TRBD2 (6 bases). The V end was cut by 6 bases, the J end by 6 bases, with 10 bases between. The germline V gene encodes CDR1 SGHRS and CDR2 YFSETQ. The CDR3 consists of 12 residues. CDR3 sequence (DNA): TGCGCCAGCACGGCGGGAACCAATGAGCAGTTCTTC. It yields the protein CASTAGTNEQFF.

This rearrangement joins TRBV9 to TRBJ1-5; a weak D match, TRBD1 (5 bases). CDR1 is SGDLS, CDR2 YYNGEE, per germline. The V end lost 2 bases, the J end lost 3 bases, and 9 bases lay between the germline ends. This CDR3 has 14 residues. DNA of the CDR3: TGTGCCAGCAGCGTTGGCGGGGCCAATCAGCCCCAGCATTTT. Translating it yields CASSVGGANQPQHF.

The J gene is TRBJ1-1, the V gene TRBV20-1; no reliable D call. Germline V gene sequence: CDR1 DFQATT, CDR2 SNEGSKA (reference sequence). Trimming took off 6 bases at V and 4 bases at J, with 9 bases between the two ends. This CDR3 has 11 amino acids. The CDR3 DNA follows: TGCAGTGCCCCGGTTGGCACTGAAGCTTTCTTT. The encoded protein is CSAPVGTEAFF.

This clone occurred a few times. The V gene is TRBV6-4, the J gene TRBJ2-1; the D gene is possibly TRBD2 (6 bases). CDR1 and CDR2 (germline): MRHNA, SNTAGT. The CDR3 has 14 residues. V was clipped by 6 bases and J by 0 bases, with 9 bases between them. The CDR3 sequence: CASSRESSYNEQFF. CDR3 coding DNA: TGTGCCAGCAGCCGGGAGTCCTCCTACAATGAGCAGTTCTTC.

The J gene is TRBJ2-5, the V gene TRBV27; 7 bases match TRBD2. Germline CDR1 and CDR2: MNHEY and SMNVEV (reference sequence). The V and J ends lost 3 bases and 2 bases, in that order; junction bases with no gene match: 3. The CDR3 loop spans 14 amino acids. CDR3: CASSLWGGQETQYF. The CDR3, as DNA: TGTGCCAGCAGTTTGTGGGGGGGGCAAGAGACCCAGTACTTC.

The chain recombines TRBV7-3 with TRBJ2-7, with 8 bases identical to TRBD2. The CDR3 covers 19 residues. V shed 2 bases and J 3 bases; nucleotides not matched to a gene: 18. The germline V gene has CDR1 SGHTA and CDR2 FQGTGA. CDR3 residues: CASSLAPSTSGPTHYEQYF. CDR3 coding DNA: TGTGCCAGCAGCTTAGCCCCAAGCACTAGCGGTCCCACGCACTACGAGCAGTACTTC.

This clone has only one observation. The V and J genes are TRBV4-2 and TRBJ1-2, with 12 nucleotides matching TRBD1. The germline gives CDR1 LGHNA, CDR2 YNFKEQ. V shed 6 bases, J shed 5 bases, and the junction held 4 bases outside the gene matches. This CDR3 is built from 14 residues. CDR3 in DNA: TGTGCCAGCAGTTCGGGACAGGGGGCGTATGGCTACACCTTC. This gives the protein CASSSGQGAYGYTF.

The J gene is TRBJ2-3, the V gene TRBV18; TRBD1 matches at 7 bases. Unmatched junction bases numbered 9, after V lost 6 bases and J lost 3 bases. From germline, CDR1 is KGHSH and CDR2 LQKENI. CDR3 length: 15 residues. The CDR3 reads CASSLDRERTDTQYF. The CDR3 region has the DNA TGTGCCAGCTCCCTCGACAGGGAGCGGACAGATACGCAGTATTTT.